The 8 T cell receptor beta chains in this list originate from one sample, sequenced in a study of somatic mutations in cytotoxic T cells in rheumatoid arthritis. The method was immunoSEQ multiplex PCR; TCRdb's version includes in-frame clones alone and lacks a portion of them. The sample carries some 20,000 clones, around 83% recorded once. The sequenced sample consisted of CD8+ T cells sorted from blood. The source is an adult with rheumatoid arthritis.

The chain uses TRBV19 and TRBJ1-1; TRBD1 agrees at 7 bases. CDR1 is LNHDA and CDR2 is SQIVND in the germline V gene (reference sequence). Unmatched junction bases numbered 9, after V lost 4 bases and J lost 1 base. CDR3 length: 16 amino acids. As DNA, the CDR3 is TGTGCCAGTAGTACACATCAGGGGGTATCGAACACTGAAGCTTTCTTT. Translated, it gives CASSTHQGVSNTEAFF.

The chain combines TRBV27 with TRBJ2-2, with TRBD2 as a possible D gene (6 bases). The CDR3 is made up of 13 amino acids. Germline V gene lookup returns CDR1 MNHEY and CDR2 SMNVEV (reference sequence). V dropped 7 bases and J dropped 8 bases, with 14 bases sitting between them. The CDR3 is CASTSPGAGELFF. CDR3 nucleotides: TGTGCCAGCACCTCGCCGGGAGCTGGGGAGCTGTTTTTT.

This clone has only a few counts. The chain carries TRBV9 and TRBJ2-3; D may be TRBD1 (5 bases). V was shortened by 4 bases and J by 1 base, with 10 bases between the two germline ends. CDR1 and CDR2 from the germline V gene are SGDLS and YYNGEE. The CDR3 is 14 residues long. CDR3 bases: TGTGCCAGCAGCTCGCTAGGGGGCACAGATACGCAGTATTTT. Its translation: CASSSLGGTDTQYF. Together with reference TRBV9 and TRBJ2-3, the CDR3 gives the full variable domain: DSGVTQTPKHLITATGQRVTLRCSPRSGDLSVYWYQQSLDQGLQFLIQYYNGEERAKGNILERFSAQQFPDLHSELNLSSLELGDSALYFCASSSLGGTDTQYFGPGTRLTVL.

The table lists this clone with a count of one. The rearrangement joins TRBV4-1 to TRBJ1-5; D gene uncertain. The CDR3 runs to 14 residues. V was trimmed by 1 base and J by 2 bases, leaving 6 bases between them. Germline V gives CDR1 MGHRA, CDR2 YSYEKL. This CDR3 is CASSQVQGNQPQHF. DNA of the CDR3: TGCGCCAGCAGCCAAGTACAAGGCAATCAGCCCCAGCATTTT.

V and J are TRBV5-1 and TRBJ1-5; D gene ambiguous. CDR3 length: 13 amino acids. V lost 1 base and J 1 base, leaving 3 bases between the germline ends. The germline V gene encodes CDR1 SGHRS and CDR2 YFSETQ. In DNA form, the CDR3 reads TGCGCCAGCAGCTTGACGAGCAATCAGCCCCAGCATTTT. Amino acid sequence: CASSLTSNQPQHF.

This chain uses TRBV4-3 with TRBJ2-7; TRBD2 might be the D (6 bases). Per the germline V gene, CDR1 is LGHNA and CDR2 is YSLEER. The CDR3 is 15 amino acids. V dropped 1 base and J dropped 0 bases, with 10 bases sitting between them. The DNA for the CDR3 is TGCGCCAGCAGCCAAGTTTTTAGCGGCTCCTACGAGCAGTACTTC. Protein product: CASSQVFSGSYEQYF.

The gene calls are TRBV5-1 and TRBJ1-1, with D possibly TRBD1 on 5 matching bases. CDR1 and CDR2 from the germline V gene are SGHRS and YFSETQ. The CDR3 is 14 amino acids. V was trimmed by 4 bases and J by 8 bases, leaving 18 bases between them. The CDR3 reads CASSLKGPPSEAFF. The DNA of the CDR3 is TGCGCCAGCAGCCTAAAGGGACCCCCCAGCGAAGCTTTCTTT.

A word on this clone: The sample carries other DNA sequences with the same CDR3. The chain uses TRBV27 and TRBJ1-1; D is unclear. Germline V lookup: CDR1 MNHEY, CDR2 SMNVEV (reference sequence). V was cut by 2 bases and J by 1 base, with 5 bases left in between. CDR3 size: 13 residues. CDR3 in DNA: TGTGCCAGCAGTTTAATACCGAACACTGAAGCTTTCTTT. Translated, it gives CASSLIPNTEAFF.